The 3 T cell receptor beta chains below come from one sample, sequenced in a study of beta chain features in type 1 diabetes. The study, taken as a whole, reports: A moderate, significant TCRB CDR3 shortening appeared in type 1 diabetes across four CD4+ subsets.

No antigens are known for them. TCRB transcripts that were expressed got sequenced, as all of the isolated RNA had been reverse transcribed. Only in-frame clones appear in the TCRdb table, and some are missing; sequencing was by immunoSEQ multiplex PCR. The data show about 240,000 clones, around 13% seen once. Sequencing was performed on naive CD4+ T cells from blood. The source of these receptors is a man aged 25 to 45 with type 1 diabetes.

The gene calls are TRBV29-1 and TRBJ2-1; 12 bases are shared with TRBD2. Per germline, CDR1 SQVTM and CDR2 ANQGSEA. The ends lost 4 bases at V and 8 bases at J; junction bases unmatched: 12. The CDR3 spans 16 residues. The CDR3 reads CSVGASGRAFGDEQFF. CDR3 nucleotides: TGCAGCGTTGGAGCTAGCGGGAGGGCCTTTGGCGATGAGCAGTTCTTC.

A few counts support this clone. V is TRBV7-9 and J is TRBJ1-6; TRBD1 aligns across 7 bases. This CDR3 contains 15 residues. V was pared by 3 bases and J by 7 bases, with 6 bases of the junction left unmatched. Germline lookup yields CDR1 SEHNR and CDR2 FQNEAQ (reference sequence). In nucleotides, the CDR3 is TGTGCCAGCAGCTTCGACAGGGTAGGGAATTCACCCCTCCACTTT. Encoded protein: CASSFDRVGNSPLHF.

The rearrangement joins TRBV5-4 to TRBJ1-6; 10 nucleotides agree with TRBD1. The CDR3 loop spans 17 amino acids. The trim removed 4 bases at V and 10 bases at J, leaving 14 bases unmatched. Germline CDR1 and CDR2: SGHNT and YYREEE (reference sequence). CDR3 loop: CASSQAQTGGHPSPLHF. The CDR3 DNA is TGTGCCAGCAGCCAAGCCCAGACAGGGGGCCATCCCTCACCCCTCCACTTT. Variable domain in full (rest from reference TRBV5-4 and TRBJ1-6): ETGVTQSPTHLIKTRGQQVTLRCSSQSGHNTVSWYQQALGQGPQFIFQYYREEENGRGNFPPRFSGLQFPNYSSELNVNALELDDSALYLCASSQAQTGGHPSPLHFGNGTRLTVT.